This TCR beta chain was obtained from a study of CD4+ T cells in melanoma. The CDR3 is made up of 14 amino acids. Per germline, CDR1 LNHDA and CDR2 SQIVND (reference sequence). Trimming removed 11 bases from V and 10 bases from J; junction bases left unmatched: 14. Repertoires were generated with immunoSEQ multiplex PCR, while TCRdb's copy carries only in-frame clones and drops some. The sample comprises about 140,000 clones, nearly 95% of which are singletons, and about 1.5% rests with the top ten. This sequence joins TRBV19 and TRBJ2-1; 10 bases match TRBD2. This receptor was taken from a human donor with melanoma. The DNA for the CDR3 is TGTGCCGTCACGAAAGCGGGGGGGGTTCAGGAGCAGTTCTTC. This encodes CAVTKAGGVQEQFF.